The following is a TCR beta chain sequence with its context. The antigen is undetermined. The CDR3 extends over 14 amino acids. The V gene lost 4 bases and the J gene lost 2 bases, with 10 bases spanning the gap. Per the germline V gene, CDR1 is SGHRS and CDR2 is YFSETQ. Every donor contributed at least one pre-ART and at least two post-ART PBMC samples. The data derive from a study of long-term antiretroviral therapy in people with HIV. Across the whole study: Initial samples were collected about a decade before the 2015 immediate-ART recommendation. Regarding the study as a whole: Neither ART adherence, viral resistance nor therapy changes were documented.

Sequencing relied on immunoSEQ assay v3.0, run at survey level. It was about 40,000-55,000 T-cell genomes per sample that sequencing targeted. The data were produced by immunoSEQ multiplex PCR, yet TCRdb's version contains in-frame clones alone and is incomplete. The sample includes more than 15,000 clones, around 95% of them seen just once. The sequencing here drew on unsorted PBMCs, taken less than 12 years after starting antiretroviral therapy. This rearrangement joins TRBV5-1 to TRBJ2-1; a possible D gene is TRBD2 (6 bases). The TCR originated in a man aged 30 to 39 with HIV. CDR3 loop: CASSPGEAYNEQFF. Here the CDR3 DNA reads TGCGCCAGCAGCCCGGGGGAGGCCTACAATGAGCAGTTCTTC.